This TCR beta chain was recorded in a study of T cell repertoires in cytomegalovirus infection (dated by TCRdb to 2018 to 2020). Broadly, across the study: The HLA type of each donor mattered for the analysis, because public TCR beta signatures pointed to carriage of CMV infection along with the matching HLA type.

Summary of the overall study and its limitations: Cumulative frequency of public TCR beta family members discriminated carriers of CMV infection plus the relevant HLA type in this cohort and an independent approximately 400-donor cohort. The ex vivo response was dominated by HLA-C-restricted CMV-specific TCR beta clonotypes, and the single most frequent clonotype in two of eight donors was supplied by these HLA-C-restricted clonotypes.

From its cysteine to its phenylalanine, the CDR3 spans 14 amino acids. The retained sequence is limited to the CDR3, 42 bases, with the frame set at the first base. CDR1 and CDR2, looked up from the germline V gene (reference sequence), are MNHEY and SMNVEV. Trimming removed 5 bases from V and 6 bases from J, leaving 14 bases between the germline ends. This clonotype came up many times. It lacks a known antigen. No much larger clone exists at a distance of one base, and base qualities are not known. Sequencing used an Illumina HiSeq 1500. The public reads were reanalyzed by TCRdb: fastp trimming at Q25, MiXCR alignment, in-frame beta chains only. Each CDR3 protein gets just one entry, which takes the most common genes and DNA from the rows behind it. This sample has over 250,000 distinct CDR3 sequences in its table, and roughly a quarter of those were observed once. Clones ranked in the top ten supply 14% of the sample.

The receptor was derived from a human donor in good health (CMV status not recorded). Some clones in this sample may be carry-over from other donors' samples. The chain joins TRBV27 to TRBJ1-5; TRBD1 is a weak D gene call, 6 bases matching. Sequencing was performed on PBMCs. The nucleotide sequence is given as TGTGCCAGCAGTACCAGGGGTTGGGGTCAGCCCCAGCATTTT. This is translated as CASSTRGWGQPQHF.